This T cell receptor beta chain was captured by sequencing in a study of T cells after yellow fever vaccination. TCRdb re-analysed the 5' RACE reads in MiXCR, keeping a single row per CDR3 protein. The sample holds 150,000 or so distinct CDR3 sequences; over 7% are singletons and the top ten take roughly 36%. The CDR3 runs to 14 residues. CDR1 and CDR2 (germline): MNHEY, SVGEGT. Trimming shortened V by 6 bases and J by 1 base, and 9 bases separated the two germline ends. The study's findings and limits: The presence of abundant clonotypes contaminating from the bulk population was possible in FACS-sorted repertoires.

This clonotype was counted between two and nine times. Antigen unknown. This TCR was sampled from a man between 18 and 35 years old who received the YFV17D yellow fever vaccine. The V call is TRBV6-2 or TRBV6-3, the J call TRBJ2-2; either TRBD1 or TRBD2 may supply D (6 bases each). The material sequenced was CD8+ T cells sorted from PBMCs, taken 45 days after the yellow fever booster vaccination. Here the CDR3 DNA reads TGTGCCAGCAGAAGGGGGGTGAACACCGGGGAGCTGTTTTTT. Protein product: CASRRGVNTGELFF.